Listed here is a single T cell receptor beta chain. Its matching antigen is unknown. These data originate in a study of CD8+CD57+ T cells in acquired aplastic anemia. About the research overall: Yields of DNA that came from sorted CD4+ and CD8+ cells averaged approximately 3.2 ug.

Germline CDR1 and CDR2: LNHDA and SQIVND (reference sequence). After removal of 8 bases from V and 3 bases from J, the junction contained 5 bases not matched to a gene. This CDR3 has 14 amino acids. TCR beta VDJ and CDR3 profiling used genomic DNA as template. TCRdb independently ran MiXCR on the reads; one entry per CDR3 protein. The sample yields 150,000 to 200,000 distinct CDR3 sequences, over 40% seen once. Patients selected for sequencing had displayed CD8+CD57+ cell expansion by flow cytometry. At blood sampling, none of the patients had yet received therapy. Study-wide points: Patients showed no significant difference from controls in CD8+ Simpson's diversity.

The receptor's source is a human donor with aplastic anemia. V and J are TRBV19 and TRBJ1-5, with TRBD1 matching 9 bases. Sequenced input: sorted CD4+, CD8+, or CD8+CD57+ T cells (not recorded which) from PBMCs. CDR3 coding DNA: TGTGCCAGTGGAAGGACAGGGGTCAATCAGCCCCAGCATTTT. Amino acids: CASGRTGVNQPQHF.